One and the same sample provided the 24 T cell receptor beta chains below, sequenced in a study of regulatory T cells in long-lasting Graves disease. Assembly of TCR beta libraries relied on iRepertoire HTBI primers together with Arm-PCR of CDR3 regions. One entry per CDR3 protein, called by TCRdb with MiXCR from the multiplex PCR reads. The table shows hundreds of thousands of distinct CDR3 sequences, with about 16% occurring only once. The time point was: newly diagnosed GD, antithyroid drugs for less than 3 months. The TCR library was made from RNA that had been extracted from PBMCs in TRIzol. This sample also belongs to another study, concerning T cells in Graves' hyperthyroidism and ophthalmopathy.

The sample here was peripheral blood mononuclear cells (PBMCs), taken at new diagnosis, from a patient treated with antithyroid drugs. These receptors were obtained from a woman aged 40-60 years with Graves disease.

For this clonotype: One base away lies a much larger clone, so this may be a sequencing read error. J is TRBJ1-4 and V is TRBV20-1; D gene ambiguous. The CDR3 extends over 13 amino acids. V dropped 2 bases and J dropped 7 bases, with 11 bases sitting between them. Germline loops: CDR1 DFQATT, CDR2 SNEGSKA (reference sequence). The CDR3 spells CSARCGSGEKLFF. The CDR3 DNA is TGCAGTGCTAGATGTGGGTCAGGTGAAAAACTGTTTTTT.

Points on this clonotype: This sequence may be a read error, since a much larger clone differs from it by one base. The chain joins TRBV28 to TRBJ2-1; 8 bases fit TRBD1. The CDR3 is 15 residues long. V lost 7 bases and J lost 5; bases outside the gene matches: 10. CDR1 and CDR2 from the germline V gene are MDHEN and SYDVKM. CDR3 bases: TGTGCCAGCACCAACGCGGGACAGGTTAACAATGAGCAGTTCTTC. It encodes CASTNAGQVNNEQFF.

The chain joins TRBV6-1 to TRBJ2-2; 9 bases agree with TRBD2. Trimming removed 7 bases from V and 2 bases from J; junction bases left unmatched: 2. The CDR3 extends over 14 amino acids. Germline values: CDR1 MNHNS, CDR2 SASEGT. This CDR3 is CASTLAGNTGELFF. DNA for the CDR3: TGTGCCAGCACCCTAGCGGGAAACACCGGGGAGCTGTTTTTT.

The CDR3 nucleotides read TGTGCCAGTAGTACCGGGGGGCGCTATGGCTACACCTTC. Protein product: CASSTGGRYGYTF. The genes are TRBV19 and TRBJ1-2; D might be TRBD1 (6 bases). V dropped 4 bases and J dropped 4 bases, with 10 bases sitting between them. CDR3 length: 13 residues. Germline V gives CDR1 LNHDA, CDR2 SQIVND (reference sequence).

This clonotype was detected a few times. The CDR3 region has the DNA TGTGCCAGCAGTCAAAGTGGGTCTACCGCTAACTATGGCTACACCTTC. This encodes CASSQSGSTANYGYTF. The chain carries TRBV11-2 and TRBJ1-2, with D unclear. V was pared by 6 bases and J by 0 bases, with 17 bases between. The CDR3 has 16 amino acids. The germline V gene encodes CDR1 SGHAT and CDR2 FQNNGV.

This clonotype was counted a few times. The CDR3 loop is CSVASTSGGETQYF. CDR3 bases: TGCAGCGTTGCCAGCACTAGCGGGGGCGAGACCCAGTACTTC. V usage is TRBV29-1 and J usage is TRBJ2-5; 11 nucleotides align to TRBD2. After removal of 4 bases from V and 5 bases from J, the junction contained 6 bases not matched to a gene. The CDR3 loop spans 14 amino acids. The germline V gene encodes CDR1 SQVTM and CDR2 ANQGSEA.

The chain has TRBV11-2 and TRBJ2-4; 8 bases are shared with TRBD1. The V segment lost 2 bases and the J segment 0 bases; nucleotides outside the gene matches: 6. Germline V gives CDR1 SGHAT, CDR2 FQNNGV. This CDR3 spans 17 amino acids. The CDR3 coding sequence is TGTGCCAGCAGCTTAAGAGGGACAGGTCTAGCCAAAAACATTCAGTACTTC. Its translation is CASSLRGTGLAKNIQYF. The variable domain in full, completed from reference TRBV11-2 and TRBJ2-4, reads EAGVAQSPRYKIIEKRQSVAFWCNPISGHATLYWYQQILGQGPKLLIQFQNNGVVDDSQLPKDRFSAERLKGVDSTLKIQPAKLEDSAVYLCASSLRGTGLAKNIQYFGAGTRLSVL.

This clonotype was counted ten times or more. This chain connects TRBV6-1 to TRBJ1-5; D is undetermined. Germline assignment: CDR1 MNHNS and CDR2 SASEGT. The CDR3 spans 16 residues. Between the trimmed V and J ends, which lost 6 bases and 0 bases, there was a span of 15 bases. Written as DNA, the CDR3 is TGTGCCAGCAGAGAAAGGACCGCGGATAGCAATCAGCCCCAGCATTTT. Translating it yields CASRERTADSNQPQHF.

The chain is built from TRBV24-1 and TRBJ1-2, with 8 bases that match TRBD1. Trimming took 5 bases from V and 2 from J; bases not matched to a gene: 15. CDR1 is KGHDR and CDR2 is SFDVKD in the germline V gene. This CDR3 spans 18 amino acids. This CDR3 reads CATSANPLDGDRNYGYTF. The CDR3 DNA reads as TGTGCCACCAGTGCCAACCCCCTGGACGGGGACAGGAACTATGGCTACACCTTC.

J is TRBJ1-2 and V is TRBV5-6; 8 bases line up with TRBD1. The V segment lost 3 bases and the J segment 5 bases; nucleotides outside the gene matches: 9. The CDR3 has 15 amino acids. Germline CDR1 SGHDT, CDR2 YYEEEE. The CDR3 sequence is CASSSRTGTVYGYTF. In nucleotides, the CDR3 is TGTGCCAGCAGCTCTCGGACAGGGACGGTATATGGCTACACCTTC. The full variable domain, its missing parts supplied by reference TRBV5-6 and TRBJ1-2, is DAGVTQSPTHLIKTRGQQVTLRCSPKSGHDTVSWYQQALGQGPQFIFQYYEEEERQRGNFPDRFSGHQFPNYSSELNVNALLLGDSALYLCASSSRTGTVYGYTFGSGTRLTVV.

This clonotype was recorded many times. This chain uses TRBV6-2 or TRBV6-3 with TRBJ2-7; 13 nucleotides line up with TRBD2. The CDR3 loop spans 15 amino acids. Germline-derived CDR1 and CDR2 are MNHEY and SVGEGT. V was pared by 5 bases and J by 12 bases, with 13 bases of the junction left unmatched. The CDR3, as DNA: TGTGCCAGCAGTGAAGTTCCGGGACTAGCGGGGACAGGGTACTTC. Translated: CASSEVPGLAGTGYF.

This clonotype was detected ten times or more. The J gene is TRBJ1-2, the V gene TRBV5-1; TRBD1 matches 9 bases. The trim removed 3 bases at V and 6 bases at J, leaving 3 bases unmatched. The length of the CDR3 is 13 residues. CDR1 and CDR2 (germline): SGHRS, YFSETQ. CDR3 loop: CASSWDRVDGYTF. The CDR3 DNA reads TGCGCCAGCAGCTGGGACAGGGTCGATGGCTACACCTTC.

The table lists this clonotype with a few counts. This chain uses TRBV20-1 with TRBJ2-3; unclear D gene. V lost 7 bases to trimming and J lost 1 base, with 6 bases between them. The CDR3 has 11 amino acids. Germline V gene sequence: CDR1 DFQATT, CDR2 SNEGSKA (reference sequence). The DNA of the CDR3 is TGCAGTGGACGAGGCACAGATACGCAGTATTTT. Protein sequence: CSGRGTDTQYF.

This clonotype was seen repeatedly, ten times or more. This chain links TRBV6-2 or TRBV6-3 with TRBJ2-3; weak D call: TRBD1 (5 bases). Germline V gene data show CDR1 as MNHEY and CDR2 as SVGEGT. The CDR3 spans 13 residues. Between the trimmed V and J ends, which lost 6 bases and 2 bases, there was a span of 9 bases. Here the CDR3 reads CASRAGYTDTQYF. DNA of the CDR3: TGTGCCAGCAGGGCAGGGTACACAGATACGCAGTATTTT.

The rearrangement links TRBV6-1 to TRBJ2-2, with D hard to call. Trimming cost V 9 bases and J 5 bases, with 10 bases left between them. CDR1 is MNHNS and CDR2 is SASEGT in the germline V gene. CDR3 length equals 12 residues. The CDR3 region is CASIKGTGELFF. The CDR3 bases are TGTGCCAGTATTAAAGGGACCGGGGAGCTGTTTTTT.

In this sample, this clonotype turned up many times. V gene TRBV6-2 or TRBV6-3 combines with J gene TRBJ1-5, with D tentatively TRBD1 (6 bases). CDR3 length: 14 amino acids. Germline V lookup: CDR1 MNHEY, CDR2 SVGEGT. Between the trimmed V and J ends, which lost 3 bases and 5 bases, there was a span of 11 bases. The CDR3 is CASSYRAGDQPQHF. The CDR3 DNA reads as TGTGCCAGCAGTTATAGGGCAGGGGATCAGCCCCAGCATTTT.

There are many counts of this clonotype. CDR3 protein: CSTRRTSGEQYF. The CDR3, as DNA: TGCAGCACACGGAGGACCTCGGGCGAGCAGTACTTC. The gene calls are TRBV29-1 and TRBJ2-7, with D possibly matching TRBD2 (5 bases). The CDR3 covers 12 residues. In germline, CDR1 is SQVTM, CDR2 ANQGSEA. Trimming removed 8 bases from V and 6 bases from J, with 17 bases in between.

This clonotype was detected a few times. V gene TRBV6-2 or TRBV6-3 combines with J gene TRBJ1-4; no clear D gene. Germline CDR1 is MNHEY and CDR2 is SVGEGT. V was clipped by 3 bases and J by 3 bases, with 8 bases between them. The CDR3 runs 14 residues. CDR3: CASSYLRPNEKLFF. CDR3 DNA sequence: TGTGCCAGCAGTTATCTACGGCCTAATGAAAAACTGTTTTTT.

The rearrangement joins TRBV9 to TRBJ1-5; D gene uncertain. With 0 bases removed from V and 9 bases from J, the gap between germline ends came to 16 bases. Germline CDR1 reads SGDLS; CDR2 reads YYNGEE. The CDR3 spans 15 residues. The CDR3 region is CASSVEGNPDRPQHF. In nucleotides, the CDR3 is TGTGCCAGCAGCGTAGAAGGGAACCCCGATCGGCCCCAGCATTTT.

Details on this clonotype: A read error may be the cause here, since a much bigger clone is one base away. This chain's CDR3 is CVSMQGNWGYTF. The CDR3 DNA sequence: TGTGTCAGCATGCAAGGGAATTGGGGCTACACCTTC. The chain has TRBV6-1 and TRBJ1-2; no clear D. The CDR3 has 12 residues. From germline, CDR1 is MNHNS and CDR2 SASEGT.

In this sample, this clonotype turned up many times. V gene TRBV28 combines with J gene TRBJ2-1; no clear D. CDR1 is MDHEN and CDR2 is SYDVKM in the germline V gene. V was pared by 3 bases and J by 0 bases, with 9 bases between. This CDR3 contains 15 residues. The CDR3 DNA follows: TGTGCCAGCAGTTTCAGTTTCCTCTCCTACAATGAGCAGTTCTTC. It encodes CASSFSFLSYNEQFF.

The chain combines TRBV6-4 with TRBJ1-5; 9 bases are shared with TRBD1. This CDR3 is built from 17 residues. The germline V gene has CDR1 MRHNA and CDR2 SNTAGT. Trimming cost V 6 bases and J 1 base; bases outside gene matches: 10. CDR3 sequence: CASRSTSTGGSNQPQHF. CDR3 DNA sequence: TGTGCCAGCAGGTCTACAAGCACAGGGGGCAGCAATCAGCCCCAGCATTTT.

This clonotype was seen repeatedly, ten times or more. The genes are TRBV7-2 and TRBJ1-3, with a possible D match to TRBD1 (5 bases). V was trimmed by 3 bases and J by 3 bases, leaving 15 bases between them. Germline V lookup: CDR1 SGHTA, CDR2 FQGNSA. The CDR3 sequence is 16 residues long. The CDR3 DNA reads TGTGCCAGCAGCTTGGCCGGGGGATGGAGTGGAAACACCATATATTTT. Protein: CASSLAGGWSGNTIYF.

This clonotype was seen more than once but under ten times. The rearrangement uses TRBV19 and TRBJ1-1; D not certain. The CDR3 runs to 15 residues. Germline V lookup: CDR1 LNHDA, CDR2 SQIVND (reference sequence). Trimming pared 2 bases from V and 4 bases from J, leaving 14 bases between. As DNA, the CDR3 is TGTGCCAGTAGTATACCGGGGAAGGCGGTCACTGAAGCTTTCTTT. Its protein product is CASSIPGKAVTEAFF.